The 10 T cell receptor beta chains listed next were all sequenced from one sample in a study of blood T cell repertoires in COVID-19. Sequencing used immunoSEQ multiplex PCR; TCRdb keeps in-frame clones, though not all of them. The sample includes tens of thousands of clones, around 91% of them seen just once. Sequences were obtained from peripheral blood. Receptors were obtained from a human donor in a cohort sampled during active COVID-19.

CDR3 DNA sequence: TGCAGCGTTGAGTTTGAAGAGCGACCCTACTTC. It yields the protein CSVEFEERPYF. The rearrangement uses TRBV29-1 and TRBJ2-5; D call uncertain. CDR1 is SQVTM and CDR2 is ANQGSEA in the germline V gene. V dropped 3 bases and J dropped 14 bases, with 16 bases sitting between them. This CDR3 contains 11 residues.

The chain employs TRBV10-3 and TRBJ1-1; D remains ambiguous. V lost 8 bases, J lost 6 bases, and 22 bases lay in between. The CDR3 contains 15 residues. Germline loops: CDR1 ENHRY, CDR2 SYGVKD. The CDR3 DNA reads TGTGCCATCTCAAAAACCATGGCAGCCGAGGCTGAAGCTTTCTTT. It yields the protein CAISKTMAAEAEAFF.

The CDR3 coding sequence is TGTGCCAGCAGTGAATTTGTGGGGGCGGGCACAGATACGCAGTATTTT. It is translated as CASSEFVGAGTDTQYF. The V gene is TRBV6-1, the J gene TRBJ2-3, with D perhaps TRBD1 (6 bases). Trimming took 2 bases from V and 1 from J, leaving 13 bases between them. This CDR3 has 16 residues. Germline values: CDR1 MNHNS, CDR2 SASEGT.

This chain links TRBV12-3 or TRBV12-4 with TRBJ1-2; TRBD1 aligns across 9 bases. The CDR3 length is 13 residues. The ends lost 7 bases at V and 7 bases at J; junction bases unmatched: 7. The CDR3 DNA reads as TGTGCCAGCAAACGGGGACAGGGTTCTGGCTACACCTTC. It specifies CASKRGQGSGYTF.

The rearrangement uses TRBV24-1 and TRBJ2-3; 7 bases are shared with TRBD2. J was trimmed by 0 bases and V by 8 bases; bases with no gene match: 10. There are 16 residues in the CDR3. Germline V gives CDR1 KGHDR, CDR2 SFDVKD. The CDR3 reads CATKEEGRESTDTQYF. The CDR3 nucleotides read TGTGCCACCAAGGAGGAGGGGCGGGAGAGCACAGATACGCAGTATTTT.

V is TRBV7-3 and J is TRBJ2-5; D is perhaps TRBD2 (5 bases). Between the trimmed V and J ends, which lost 0 bases and 2 bases, there was a span of 10 bases. Germline V CDR1 and CDR2: SGHTA, FQGTGA. CDR3 length equals 15 residues. The CDR3 spells CASSLTGRGQETQYF. Written as DNA, the CDR3 is TGTGCCAGCAGCTTAACGGGTCGGGGTCAAGAGACCCAGTACTTC.

The rearrangement uses TRBV4-1 and TRBJ1-2; 7 bases fit TRBD1. CDR3 length: 19 residues. CDR1 and CDR2 from the germline V gene are MGHRA and YSYEKL. The V segment lost 5 bases and the J segment 2 bases; nucleotides outside the gene matches: 20. The CDR3 sequence is CASSDATGDSRRANYGYTF. CDR3 nucleotides: TGCGCCAGCAGCGATGCAACAGGGGATAGTCGAAGGGCCAACTATGGCTACACCTTC.

The rearrangement uses TRBV5-1 and TRBJ1-1, with D possibly being TRBD1 (5 bases). CDR3 length: 13 amino acids. CDR1 is SGHRS and CDR2 is YFSETQ in the germline V gene. The V gene lost 7 bases and the J gene lost 1 base, with 11 bases spanning the gap. This CDR3 reads CASVREPNTEAFF. The CDR3 region has the DNA TGCGCCAGCGTCAGGGAACCGAACACTGAAGCTTTCTTT.

This chain links TRBV12-3 or TRBV12-4 with TRBJ2-1, with 7 bases fitting TRBD1. CDR3 length: 13 residues. Trimming cost V 6 bases and J 14 bases; bases outside gene matches: 13. The CDR3 protein is CASSSSPTGTKFF. The CDR3 DNA reads TGTGCCAGCAGCTCCTCTCCGACAGGGACGAAGTTCTTC.

The V and J genes are TRBV19 and TRBJ2-7; TRBD2 might be the D (5 bases). Trimming removed 7 bases at V and 2 bases at J, with 12 bases between. CDR3 length: 13 amino acids. Germline V lookup: CDR1 LNHDA, CDR2 SQIVND (reference sequence). The CDR3 DNA reads TGTGCCAGTACCCCCGGGATTCCCTACGAGCAGTACTTC. Its protein product is CASTPGIPYEQYF.